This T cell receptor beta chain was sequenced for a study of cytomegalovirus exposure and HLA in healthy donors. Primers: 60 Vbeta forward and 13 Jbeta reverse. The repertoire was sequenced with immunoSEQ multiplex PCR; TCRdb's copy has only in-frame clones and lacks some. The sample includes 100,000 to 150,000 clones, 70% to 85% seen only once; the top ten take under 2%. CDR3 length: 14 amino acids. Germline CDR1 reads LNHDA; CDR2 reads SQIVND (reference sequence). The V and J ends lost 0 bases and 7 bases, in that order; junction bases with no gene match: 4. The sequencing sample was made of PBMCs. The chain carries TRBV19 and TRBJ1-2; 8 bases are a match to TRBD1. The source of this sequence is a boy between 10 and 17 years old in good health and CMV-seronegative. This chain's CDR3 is CASSIDQGAGGYTF. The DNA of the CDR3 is TGTGCCAGTAGTATAGATCAGGGGGCTGGTGGCTACACCTTC.